This entry lists 15 T cell receptor beta chains sequenced from one sample in a study of Tregs in tolerant kidney transplant recipients. Clones were sequenced by immunoSEQ multiplex PCR, and TCRdb holds only the in-frame ones, with some missing. The sample consists of approximately 30,000 clones, about 79% of them appearing once. These receptors' targets are unknown. The material sequenced was Tregs from blood cultured with allogeneic cells. Source of these receptors: a human donor in good health.

In DNA, the CDR3 is TGTGCCAGCTCCGGTGATACGAGGAGGAGCCGCACCGGGGAGCTGTTTTTT. Amino acids: CASSGDTRRSRTGELFF. The chain combines TRBV7-3 with TRBJ2-2; D perhaps matches TRBD2 (5 bases). CDR1 and CDR2 from the germline V gene are SGHTA and FQGTGA. The V and J ends lost 8 bases and 4 bases respectively, with 23 bases between them. The length of the CDR3 is 17 residues.

The DNA for the CDR3 is TGTGCCAGCAGCTGGGACGGGGACACTGAAGCTTTCTTT. It codes for CASSWDGDTEAFF. The V and J genes are TRBV7-9 and TRBJ1-1; D is possibly TRBD1 (5 bases). CDR3 length: 13 amino acids. V was cut by 4 bases and J by 3 bases, with 9 bases left in between. The germline CDR1 and CDR2 sequences are SEHNR and FQNEAQ (reference sequence).

The V call is TRBV7-2, the J call TRBJ1-2, with D uncertain. The CDR3 runs 12 residues. The V gene lost 0 bases and the J gene lost 8 bases, with 7 bases spanning the gap. Per germline, CDR1 SGHTA and CDR2 FQGNSA. The CDR3 reads CASSLAGSGYTF. CDR3 nucleotides: TGTGCCAGCAGCTTAGCCGGTAGCGGCTACACCTTC.

The J gene is TRBJ2-1, the V gene TRBV7-3; 11 bases line up with TRBD2. The CDR3 loop spans 17 amino acids. Germline V gives CDR1 SGHTA, CDR2 FQGTGA. The V segment lost 4 bases and the J segment 4 bases; nucleotides outside the gene matches: 9. CDR3 DNA sequence: TGTGCCAGCAGCTCTCGAACCGGGACTAGCGGTTACAATGAGCAGTTCTTC. Protein product: CASSSRTGTSGYNEQFF.

This clone occurred a few times. This sequence joins TRBV5-4 and TRBJ2-2, with D uncertain. V lost 0 bases and J lost 0, with 6 bases in between. CDR1 is SGHNT and CDR2 is YYREEE in the germline V gene (reference sequence). The CDR3 covers 15 residues. CDR3 residues: CASSLDGSNTGELFF. The CDR3 nucleotides read TGTGCCAGCAGCTTGGACGGATCGAACACCGGGGAGCTGTTTTTT.

The rearrangement joins TRBV4-3 to TRBJ1-5; D uncertain. This CDR3 comprises 14 residues. Deletions cut 3 bases from V and 7 bases from J, with 13 bases between. Germline assignment: CDR1 LGHNA and CDR2 YSLEER. CDR3 residues: CASSHSLGRQPQHF. The DNA for the CDR3 is TGCGCCAGCAGCCACTCTCTAGGACGCCAGCCCCAGCATTTT.

The V call is TRBV30, the J call TRBJ1-2; unclear D gene. From germline, CDR1 is GTSNPN and CDR2 SVGIG (reference sequence). The CDR3 length is 15 residues. V was cut by 6 bases and J by 3 bases, with 20 bases left in between. Here the CDR3 reads CACTASSEFDYGYTF. For the CDR3, the DNA is TGTGCCTGTACCGCTAGTTCTGAATTTGACTATGGCTACACCTTC.

The CDR3 DNA sequence: TGCGCCAGCAGTGCAGCGGTGGTAGCTAACTATGGCTACACCTTC. Translated, it gives CASSAAVVANYGYTF. V is TRBV10-2 and J is TRBJ1-2; D not resolved. The germline V and J ends were trimmed by 4 bases and 0 bases, with 12 bases remaining between them. The germline V gene has CDR1 WSHSY and CDR2 SAAADI. The CDR3 is 15 residues long.

This clone was seen a single time. The chain recombines TRBV5-1 with TRBJ2-3; D ambiguous. Germline V gives CDR1 SGHRS, CDR2 YFSETQ. This CDR3 is 17 amino acids long. V lost 4 bases, J lost 0 bases, and 18 bases lay in between. CDR3 in DNA: TGCGCCAGCAGCATTGACCCCCGGCGGTACAGCACAGATACGCAGTATTTT. Protein: CASSIDPRRYSTDTQYF.

The rearrangement links TRBV7-9 to TRBJ1-2; D gene ambiguous. The CDR3 is made up of 12 amino acids. V was pared by 6 bases and J by 4 bases, with 9 bases between. Germline V gives CDR1 SEHNR, CDR2 FQNEAQ (reference sequence). CDR3 in amino acids: CASRPDGYGYTF. The CDR3 DNA follows: TGTGCCAGCAGGCCGGACGGCTATGGCTACACCTTC.

The V call is TRBV5-5, the J call TRBJ2-6; tentatively, D is TRBD1 (5 bases). Per germline, CDR1 SGHKS and CDR2 YYEKEE (reference sequence). The V gene lost 4 bases and the J gene lost 0 bases, with 11 bases spanning the gap. The CDR3 totals 16 residues. The CDR3 DNA is TGTGCCAGCAGCACCGGACACGCCTCTGGGGCCAACGTCCTGACTTTC. This codes for CASSTGHASGANVLTF. Based on the CDR3 plus reference TRBV5-5 and TRBJ2-6, the full variable domain is DAGVTQSPTHLIKTRGQQVTLRCSPISGHKSVSWYQQVLGQGPQFIFQYYEKEERGRGNFPDRFSARQFPNYSSELNVNALLLGDSALYLCASSTGHASGANVLTFGAGSRLTVL.

This rearrangement joins TRBV19 to TRBJ2-3; the match to TRBD1 covers 8 bases. Germline CDR1 is LNHDA and CDR2 is SQIVND (reference sequence). V gave up 5 bases and J gave up 6 bases; unmatched junction bases: 19. The CDR3 runs 18 residues. The CDR3 region has the DNA TGTGCCAGTAGTGCTGGGACAGGATTCCTAGTGGGGGCGGATACGCAGTATTTT. Translation gives CASSAGTGFLVGADTQYF. Filled out from reference TRBV19 and TRBJ2-3, the complete variable domain reads DGGITQSPKYLFRKEGQNVTLSCEQNLNHDAMYWYRQDPGQGLRLIYYSQIVNDFQKGDIAEGYSVSREKKESFPLTVTSAQKNPTAFYLCASSAGTGFLVGADTQYFGPGTRLTVL.

This clone was counted a single time. The chain uses TRBV19 and TRBJ1-1; D remains ambiguous. The CDR3 has 16 amino acids. Per the germline V gene, CDR1 is LNHDA and CDR2 is SQIVND (reference sequence). With 0 bases removed from V and 1 base from J, the gap between germline ends came to 12 bases. The DNA for the CDR3 is TGTGCCAGTAGTATAGATATAAAAGGGTGGAACACTGAAGCTTTCTTT. It is translated as CASSIDIKGWNTEAFF.

The chain uses TRBV11-3 and TRBJ2-1; D is unclear. The CDR3 has 11 amino acids. V was clipped by 8 bases and J by 4 bases, with 6 bases between them. Germline V gives CDR1 SGHNT, CDR2 YENEEA. The CDR3 reads CASGVYNEQFF. CDR3 DNA sequence: TGTGCCAGCGGAGTATACAATGAGCAGTTCTTC.

J is TRBJ2-1 and V is TRBV15; 9 bases map to TRBD2. The germline V gene has CDR1 LNHNV and CDR2 YYDKDF (reference sequence). V shed 3 bases and J 2 bases; nucleotides not matched to a gene: 11. The length of the CDR3 is 18 residues. CDR3 loop: CATSRRLAVPRAYNEQFF. In nucleotides, the CDR3 is TGTGCCACCAGCAGGAGACTAGCGGTCCCTAGGGCCTACAATGAGCAGTTCTTC.